What follows are 25 T cell receptor beta chains derived from one specimen sequenced in a study of spatial heterogeneity in lung cancer. Study-wide findings and caveats: It was found that expanded intratumoral alpha and beta TCR counts tracked tumor mutation counts.

The time point denotes: sample taken at primary tumor resection. Each CDR3 protein gets one entry after TCRdb re-called the 5' RACE reads with MiXCR. The table records 12,000 or so distinct CDR3 sequences, about 14% of them present only once. The antigens of these receptors remain unknown. The sequencing used lung tumor tissue, collected at surgery. These receptors were taken from a male donor with early-stage non-small cell lung cancer.

This clonotype was counted a few times. The V and J genes are TRBV7-2 and TRBJ2-1; D not resolved. Germline V gene sequence: CDR1 SGHTA, CDR2 FQGNSA. Trimming shortened V by 8 bases and J by 8 bases, and 19 bases separated the two germline ends. This CDR3 has 14 amino acids. The CDR3 sequence is CASAPPATQYEQFF. CDR3 in DNA: TGTGCCAGCGCCCCTCCGGCTACGCAATATGAGCAGTTCTTC.

The gene calls are TRBV20-1 and TRBJ2-7; tentatively, D is TRBD2 (5 bases). V was clipped by 5 bases and J by 0 bases, with 8 bases between them. CDR1 and CDR2 from the germline V gene are DFQATT and SNEGSKA (reference sequence). CDR3 size: 12 residues. In nucleotides, the CDR3 is TGCAGTGCTGTAGCGAGCTCCTACGAGCAGTACTTC. It yields the protein CSAVASSYEQYF.

This clonotype was seen repeatedly, ten times or more. The rearrangement links TRBV7-9 to TRBJ2-3; D is possibly TRBD1 (5 bases). CDR1 is SEHNR, CDR2 FQNEAQ, per germline (reference sequence). The CDR3 has 12 residues. The ends were cut back, 1 base at V and 7 bases at J, with 6 bases in the middle. In DNA, the CDR3 is TGTGCCAGCAGCTTAGACAGGTATACGCAGTATTTT. It codes for CASSLDRYTQYF.

The table lists this clonotype with many counts. The rearrangement uses TRBV5-1 and TRBJ1-1, with D maybe TRBD1 (5 bases). V shed 1 base and J shed 2 bases, with 9 bases lying between them. This CDR3 is built from 14 residues. CDR1 SGHRS and CDR2 YFSETQ come from the germline V gene. For the CDR3, the DNA is TGCGCCAGCAGCTTGCAGGGAGGCAACACTGAAGCTTTCTTT. Its protein is CASSLQGGNTEAFF. The full variable domain, its missing parts supplied by reference TRBV5-1 and TRBJ1-1, is KAGVTQTPRYLIKTRGQQVTLSCSPISGHRSVSWYQQTPGQGLQFLFEYFSETQRNKGNFPGRFSGRQFSNSRSEMNVSTLELGDSALYLCASSLQGGNTEAFFGQGTRLTVV.

This clonotype has at least ten counts. The V and J genes are TRBV19 and TRBJ2-3; D gene ambiguous. CDR1 and CDR2 from the germline V gene are LNHDA and SQIVND (reference sequence). The CDR3 extends over 15 amino acids. Trimming removed 4 bases from V and 2 bases from J, with 13 bases in between. For the CDR3, the DNA is TGTGCCAGTAGTAGAAGTTTGGCAGACACAGATACGCAGTATTTT. This encodes CASSRSLADTDTQYF.

Note on this clonotype: A junction end diverges from the germline sequence, so it may reflect a read error. This chain uses TRBV5-1 with TRBJ1-1; no clear D. CDR1 SGHRS and CDR2 YFSETQ come from the germline V gene. The CDR3 is 15 residues long. Here the CDR3 reads CASSPRSQRVAEAFF. CDR3 DNA sequence: TGTGCCAGCTCCCCGAGGAGTCAGCGGGTAGCTGAAGCTTTCTTT.

This clonotype was counted ten times or more. The chain joins TRBV11-3 to TRBJ1-5; 8 positions agree with TRBD1. V trimming: 3 bases; J trimming: 4 bases; junction bases outside the gene matches: 8. Germline V gene data show CDR1 as SGHNT and CDR2 as YENEEA. This CDR3 is 16 amino acids long. The CDR3 nucleotides read TGTGCCAGCAGCTTCACAGGGGGAGGAAAGAATCAGCCCCAGCATTTT. Translating it yields CASSFTGGGKNQPQHF.

The chain is built from TRBV4-3 and TRBJ2-4; D could derive from TRBD1 or TRBD2 (5 bases each). CDR1 is LGHNA and CDR2 is YSLEER in the germline V gene. CDR3 length: 17 amino acids. Trimming left V 4 bases short and J 4 bases short, with 20 bases between. CDR3 sequence reads: CASSPPLAGKGKNIQYF. CDR3 DNA: TGCGCCAGCAGCCCCCCTCTAGCAGGGAAGGGGAAAAACATTCAGTACTTC.

The table lists this clonotype with many counts. The chain uses TRBV28 and TRBJ1-1; TRBD1 aligns across 9 bases. J was trimmed by 4 bases and V by 5 bases; bases with no gene match: 14. The CDR3 runs to 17 residues. Germline loops: CDR1 MDHEN, CDR2 SYDVKM. In nucleotides, the CDR3 is TGTGCCAGCAGTGCCCCCCCGGGACAGGGTACGGCCACTGAAGCTTTCTTT. Residues: CASSAPPGQGTATEAFF.

This clonotype came up many times. This rearrangement joins TRBV3-1 to TRBJ2-5, with D unclear. Germline V gives CDR1 LGHDT, CDR2 YNNKEL (reference sequence). Trimming took off 1 base at V and 2 bases at J, with 8 bases between the two ends. The length of the CDR3 is 14 residues. CDR3 sequence (DNA): TGTGCCAGCAGCCAAGGTCCAGGTCAAGAGACCCAGTACTTC. Amino acids: CASSQGPGQETQYF.

At least ten counts were recorded for this clonotype. V usage is TRBV18 and J usage is TRBJ2-5, with 8 bases identical to TRBD1. The CDR3 is 15 amino acids. Germline V gene lookup returns CDR1 KGHSH and CDR2 LQKENI. V gave up 6 bases and J gave up 6 bases; unmatched junction bases: 12. The CDR3 loop reads CASSSGGRGRKTQYF. CDR3 coding DNA: TGTGCCAGCTCCTCAGGTGGCAGGGGGCGCAAGACCCAGTACTTC.

This chain joins TRBV15 and TRBJ2-1; 8 nucleotides align to TRBD1. CDR1 is LNHNV and CDR2 is YYDKDF in the germline V gene (reference sequence). The CDR3 is 14 amino acids. The V segment lost 3 bases and the J segment 9 bases; nucleotides outside the gene matches: 7. This chain's CDR3 is CATSRGQDTPEQFF. CDR3 bases: TGTGCCACCAGCAGGGGACAGGACACGCCTGAGCAGTTCTTC.

This clonotype was detected only a few times. V and J are TRBV4-3 and TRBJ2-1; a weak D match, TRBD2 (5 bases). This CDR3 region has 14 residues. CDR1 and CDR2 from the germline V gene are LGHNA and YSLEER. V lost 1 base and J 10 bases, leaving 14 bases between the germline ends. The CDR3 DNA reads TGCGCCAGCAGCCAAGGTCTGGACTCCCCAGAGCAGTTCTTC. It specifies CASSQGLDSPEQFF.

This clonotype is termed medium-sized. V is TRBV15 and J is TRBJ2-2; 7 nucleotides line up with TRBD2. The V gene's germline CDR1 is LNHNV and CDR2 YYDKDF (reference sequence). V lost 5 bases and J lost 4; bases outside the gene matches: 7. The CDR3 is 15 residues long. The CDR3 reads CATSPWGGGTGELFF. Written as DNA, the CDR3 is TGTGCCACCAGCCCGTGGGGGGGAGGCACCGGGGAGCTGTTTTTT.

This clonotype has at least ten counts. The chain links TRBV7-3 to TRBJ2-5; TRBD2 agrees at 9 bases. Per germline, CDR1 SGHTA and CDR2 FQGTGA. The CDR3 extends over 15 amino acids. J lost 2 bases, V lost 2 bases, and 3 bases had no gene match. The chain's CDR3 is CASSLGLARQETQYF. Here the CDR3 DNA reads TGTGCCAGCAGCTTAGGACTAGCGAGACAAGAGACCCAGTACTTC.

The chain is built from TRBV20-1 and TRBJ2-5; 12 nucleotides agree with TRBD2. V trimming: 5 bases; J trimming: 5 bases; junction bases outside the gene matches: 9. Germline V CDR1 and CDR2: DFQATT, SNEGSKA (reference sequence). The CDR3 is 15 amino acids. This chain's CDR3 is CSAYLTSGSRETQYF. The CDR3 nucleotides read TGCAGTGCTTACCTGACTAGCGGGAGTAGGGAGACCCAGTACTTC.

The chain combines TRBV28 with TRBJ2-1, with D tentatively TRBD2 (7 bases). Germline CDR1 is MDHEN and CDR2 is SYDVKM. This CDR3 has 16 residues. Trimming pared 4 bases from V and 0 bases from J, leaving 13 bases between. As DNA, the CDR3 is TGTGCCAGCAGTTCTGGGGGCGGGAGCTCCTACAATGAGCAGTTCTTC. As protein: CASSSGGGSSYNEQFF.

The chain recombines TRBV27 with TRBJ2-1; tentative D call: TRBD1 (5 bases). The CDR3 extends over 15 amino acids. Trimming cost V 1 base and J 8 bases, with 15 bases left between them. Germline values: CDR1 MNHEY, CDR2 SMNVEV (reference sequence). The CDR3 loop is CASSLYRAQGDEQFF. CDR3 in DNA: TGTGCCAGCAGTTTATATCGCGCTCAGGGTGATGAGCAGTTCTTC.

The gene calls are TRBV20-1 and TRBJ1-6, with 8 nucleotides matching TRBD1. Germline V lookup: CDR1 DFQATT, CDR2 SNEGSKA (reference sequence). V was pared by 8 bases and J by 7 bases, with 10 bases of the junction left unmatched. CDR3 length: 14 amino acids. The CDR3 nucleotides read TGCAGTACACCGGGGACAGGCACCAATTCACCCCTCCACTTT. Residues: CSTPGTGTNSPLHF.

This chain uses TRBV6-5 with TRBJ2-1; no clear D. The CDR3 has 15 residues. The germline V gene encodes CDR1 MNHEY and CDR2 SVGAGI. The germline V and J ends were trimmed by 10 bases and 0 bases, with 16 bases remaining between them. The CDR3: CATSRGFPSYNEQFF. The CDR3 coding sequence is TGTGCCACAAGTAGAGGATTCCCCTCCTACAATGAGCAGTTCTTC.

The table lists this clonotype with many counts. The rearrangement uses TRBV20-1 and TRBJ2-3; 11 nucleotides align to TRBD2. Germline CDR1 DFQATT, CDR2 SNEGSKA (reference sequence). CDR3 length: 16 amino acids. The V and J ends lost 3 bases and 3 bases, in that order; junction bases with no gene match: 8. The CDR3 loop is CSASKVAGGQTDTQYF. As DNA, the CDR3 is TGCAGTGCTAGCAAAGTAGCGGGGGGGCAGACAGATACGCAGTATTTT.

The gene calls are TRBV7-6 and TRBJ1-1, with unresolved D. Trimming pared 7 bases from V and 4 bases from J, leaving 13 bases between. In germline, CDR1 is SGHVS, CDR2 FNYEAQ. CDR3 length: 13 amino acids. The CDR3 loop reads CASMMSGVTEAFF. CDR3 DNA: TGTGCCAGCATGATGAGTGGGGTCACTGAAGCTTTCTTT. The complete variable domain, with remaining parts taken from reference TRBV7-6 and TRBJ1-1, reads GAGVSQSPRYKVTKRGQDVALRCDPISGHVSLYWYRQALGQGPEFLTYFNYEAQQDKSGLPNDRFSAERPEGSISTLTIQRTEQRDSAMYRCASMMSGVTEAFFGQGTRLTVV.

This clonotype was counted many times. One end of the junction varies from germline; a read error may be responsible. The CDR3 coding sequence is TGCGCCAGCAGCGAAGACAGGGGGCCACGGGAGCAGTACTTC. Protein sequence: CASSEDRGPREQYF. V usage is TRBV4-3 and J usage is TRBJ2-7; 10 bases fit TRBD1. Germline lookup yields CDR1 LGHNA and CDR2 YSLEER. CDR3 length: 14 amino acids.

In its sample, this clonotype was seen many times. V usage is TRBV19 and J usage is TRBJ2-7; D is undetermined. V gave up 10 bases and J gave up 9 bases, with 16 bases separating them. The length of the CDR3 is 11 residues. The germline V gene encodes CDR1 LNHDA and CDR2 SQIVND (reference sequence). As DNA, the CDR3 is TGTGCCACCCTCGGACCTACCGGGCAGTACTTC. The encoded protein is CATLGPTGQYF.

Many counts were recorded for this clonotype. The J gene is TRBJ2-7, the V gene TRBV3-1; TRBD2 matches 12 bases. The V gene end was trimmed by 1 base and the J gene end by 11 bases; junction bases not matched to a gene: 15. In germline, CDR1 is LGHDT, CDR2 YNNKEL (reference sequence). This CDR3 has 17 amino acids. In DNA, the CDR3 is TGTGCCAGCAGCCAAGGATCCGGGACTAGCGGGCCCCCCTGGGAGTACTTC. Protein: CASSQGSGTSGPPWEYF.